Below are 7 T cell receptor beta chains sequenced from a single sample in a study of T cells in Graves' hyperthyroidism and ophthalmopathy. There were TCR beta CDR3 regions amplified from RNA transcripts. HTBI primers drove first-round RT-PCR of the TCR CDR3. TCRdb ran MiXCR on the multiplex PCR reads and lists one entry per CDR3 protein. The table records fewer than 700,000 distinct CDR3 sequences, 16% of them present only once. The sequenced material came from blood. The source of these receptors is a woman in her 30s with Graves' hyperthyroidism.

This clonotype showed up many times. DNA of the CDR3: TGTGCCAGCAGTTACTCGACTAGCGGGAGGAGGGACACCGGGGAGCTGTTTTTT. Translated, it gives CASSYSTSGRRDTGELFF. This chain links TRBV6-2 or TRBV6-3 with TRBJ2-2; 13 nucleotides match TRBD2. Germline V CDR1 and CDR2: MNHEY, SVGEGT. V lost 0 bases, J lost 3 bases, and 4 bases stayed unmatched. This CDR3 is 18 amino acids long.

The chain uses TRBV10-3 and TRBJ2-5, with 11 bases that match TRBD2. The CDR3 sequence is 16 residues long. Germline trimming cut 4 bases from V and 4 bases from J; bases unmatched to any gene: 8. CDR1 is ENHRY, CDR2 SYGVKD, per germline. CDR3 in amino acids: CAISAVAGGPRETQYF. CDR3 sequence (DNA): TGTGCCATCAGTGCTGTAGCGGGAGGGCCTAGAGAGACCCAGTACTTC.

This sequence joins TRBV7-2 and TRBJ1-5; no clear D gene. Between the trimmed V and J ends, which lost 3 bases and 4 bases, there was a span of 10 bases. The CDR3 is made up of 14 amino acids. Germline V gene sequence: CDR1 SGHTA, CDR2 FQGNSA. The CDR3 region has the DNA TGTGCCAGCAGCTTGGATTCTCAGAATCAGCCCCAGCATTTT. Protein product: CASSLDSQNQPQHF.

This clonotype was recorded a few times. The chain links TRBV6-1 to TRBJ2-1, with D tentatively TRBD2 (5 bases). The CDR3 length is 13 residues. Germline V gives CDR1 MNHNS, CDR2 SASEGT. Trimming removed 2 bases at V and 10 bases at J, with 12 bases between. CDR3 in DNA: TGTGCCAGCAGTGAACTTTGGTCGGGGGAGCAGTTCTTC. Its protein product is CASSELWSGEQFF.

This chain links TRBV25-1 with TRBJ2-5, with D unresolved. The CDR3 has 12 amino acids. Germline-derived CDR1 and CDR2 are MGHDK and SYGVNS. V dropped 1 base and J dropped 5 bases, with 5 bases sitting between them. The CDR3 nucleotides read TGTGCCAGCAGTGAATCGTGGGAGACCCAGTACTTC. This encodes CASSESWETQYF.

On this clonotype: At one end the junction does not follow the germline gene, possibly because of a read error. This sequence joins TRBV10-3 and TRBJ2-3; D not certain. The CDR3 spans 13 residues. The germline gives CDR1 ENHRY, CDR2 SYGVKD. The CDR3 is CAIRESSTDTQYF. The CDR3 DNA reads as TGTGCCATCAGGGAGTCTAGCACAGATACGCAGTATTTT.

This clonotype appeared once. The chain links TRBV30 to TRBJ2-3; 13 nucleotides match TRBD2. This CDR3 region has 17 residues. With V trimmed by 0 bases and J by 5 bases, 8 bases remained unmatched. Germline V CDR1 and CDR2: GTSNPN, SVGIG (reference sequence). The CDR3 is CAWSVAGLAGWIDTQYF. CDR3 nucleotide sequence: TGTGCCTGGAGTGTGGCGGGACTAGCGGGATGGATAGATACGCAGTATTTT.